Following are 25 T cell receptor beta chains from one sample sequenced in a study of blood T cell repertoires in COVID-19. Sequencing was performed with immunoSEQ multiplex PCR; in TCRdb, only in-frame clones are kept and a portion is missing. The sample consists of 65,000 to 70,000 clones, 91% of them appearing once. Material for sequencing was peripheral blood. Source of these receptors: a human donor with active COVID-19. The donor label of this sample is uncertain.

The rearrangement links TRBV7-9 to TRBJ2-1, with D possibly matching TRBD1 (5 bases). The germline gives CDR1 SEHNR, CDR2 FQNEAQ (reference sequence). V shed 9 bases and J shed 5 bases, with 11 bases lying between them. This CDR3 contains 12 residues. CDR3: CARRTLHNEQFF. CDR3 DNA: TGTGCCAGGAGGACATTACACAATGAGCAGTTCTTC.

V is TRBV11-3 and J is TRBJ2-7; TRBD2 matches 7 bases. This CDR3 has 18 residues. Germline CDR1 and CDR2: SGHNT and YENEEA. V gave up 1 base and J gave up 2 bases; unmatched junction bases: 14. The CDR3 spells CASSLGLWGGILTYEQYF. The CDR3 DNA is TGTGCCAGCAGCTTAGGGCTGTGGGGGGGGATTTTAACCTACGAGCAGTACTTC.

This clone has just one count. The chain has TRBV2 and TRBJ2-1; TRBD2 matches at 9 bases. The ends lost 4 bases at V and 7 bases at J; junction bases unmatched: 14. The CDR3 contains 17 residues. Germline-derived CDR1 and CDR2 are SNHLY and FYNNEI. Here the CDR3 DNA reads TGTGCCAGCAGTGGAACTCGGGGTAGCGGGAGTACTAATGAGCAGTTCTTC. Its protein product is CASSGTRGSGSTNEQFF. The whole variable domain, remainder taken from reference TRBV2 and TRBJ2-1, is EPEVTQTPSHQVTQMGQEVILRCVPISNHLYFYWYRQILGQKVEFLVSFYNNEISEKSEIFDDQFSVERPDGSNFTLKIRSTKLEDSAMYFCASSGTRGSGSTNEQFFGPGTRLTVL.

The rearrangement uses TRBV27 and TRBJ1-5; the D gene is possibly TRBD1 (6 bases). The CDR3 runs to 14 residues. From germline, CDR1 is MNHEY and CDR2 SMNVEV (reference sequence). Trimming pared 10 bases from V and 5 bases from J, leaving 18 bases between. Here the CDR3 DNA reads TGTGCCACCTGGTCGATCAGGGGAGATCAGCCCCAGCATTTT. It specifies CATWSIRGDQPQHF.

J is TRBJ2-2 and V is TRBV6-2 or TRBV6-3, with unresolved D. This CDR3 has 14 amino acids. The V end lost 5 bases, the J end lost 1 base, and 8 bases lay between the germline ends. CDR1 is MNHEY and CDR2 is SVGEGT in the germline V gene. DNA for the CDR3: TGTGCCAGCAGTCCGTACTTGAACACCGGGGAGCTGTTTTTT. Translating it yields CASSPYLNTGELFF.

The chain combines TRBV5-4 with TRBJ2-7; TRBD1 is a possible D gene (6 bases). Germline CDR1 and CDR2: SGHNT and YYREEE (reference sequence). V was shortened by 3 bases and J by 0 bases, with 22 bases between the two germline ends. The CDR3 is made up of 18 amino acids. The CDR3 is CASSSPTSGTISSYEQYF. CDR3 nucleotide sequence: TGTGCCAGCAGCTCGCCAACCTCCGGGACAATAAGCTCCTACGAGCAGTACTTC.

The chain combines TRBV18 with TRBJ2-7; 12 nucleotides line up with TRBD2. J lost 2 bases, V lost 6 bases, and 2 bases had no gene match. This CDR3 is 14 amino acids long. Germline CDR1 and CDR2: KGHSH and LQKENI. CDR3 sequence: CASSRTSGTYEQYF. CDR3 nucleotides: TGTGCCAGCTCTAGGACTAGCGGGACCTACGAGCAGTACTTC. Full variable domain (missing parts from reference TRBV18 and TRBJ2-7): NAGVMQNPRHLVRRRGQEARLRCSPMKGHSHVYWYRQLPEEGLKFMVYLQKENIIDESGMPKERFSAEFPKEGPSILRIQQVVRGDSAAYFCASSRTSGTYEQYFGPGTRLTVT.

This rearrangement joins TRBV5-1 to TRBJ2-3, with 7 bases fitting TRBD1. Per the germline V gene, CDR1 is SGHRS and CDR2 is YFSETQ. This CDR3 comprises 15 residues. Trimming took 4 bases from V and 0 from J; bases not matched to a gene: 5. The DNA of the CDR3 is TGCGCCAGCAGCAAGGGACAGACTAGCACAGATACGCAGTATTTT. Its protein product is CASSKGQTSTDTQYF.

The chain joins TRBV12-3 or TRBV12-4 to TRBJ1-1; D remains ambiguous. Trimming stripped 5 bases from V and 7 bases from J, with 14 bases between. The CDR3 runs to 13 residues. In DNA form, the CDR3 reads TGTGCCAGCAGTCTAAGGGTGGAGGGTGAAGCTTTCTTT. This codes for CASSLRVEGEAFF.

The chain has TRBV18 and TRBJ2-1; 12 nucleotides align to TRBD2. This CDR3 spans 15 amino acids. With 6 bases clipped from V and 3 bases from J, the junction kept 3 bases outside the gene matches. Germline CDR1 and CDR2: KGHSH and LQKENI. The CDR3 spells CASSETSGSYNEQFF. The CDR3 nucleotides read TGTGCCAGCTCGGAGACTAGCGGGAGCTACAATGAGCAGTTCTTC.

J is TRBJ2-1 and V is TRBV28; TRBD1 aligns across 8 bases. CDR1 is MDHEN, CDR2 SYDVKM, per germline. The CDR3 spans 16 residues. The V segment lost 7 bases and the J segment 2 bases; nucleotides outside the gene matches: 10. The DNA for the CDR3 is TGTGCCAGCACCTGGACAGGGATTTCCCCCTACAATGAGCAGTTCTTC. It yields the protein CASTWTGISPYNEQFF.

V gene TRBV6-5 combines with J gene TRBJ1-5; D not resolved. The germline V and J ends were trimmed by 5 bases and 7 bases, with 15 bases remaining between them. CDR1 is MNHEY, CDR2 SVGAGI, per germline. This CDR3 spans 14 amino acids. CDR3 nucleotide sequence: TGTGCCAGCAGTATCAATCTCGGAGGACAGCCCCAGCATTTT. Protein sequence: CASSINLGGQPQHF.

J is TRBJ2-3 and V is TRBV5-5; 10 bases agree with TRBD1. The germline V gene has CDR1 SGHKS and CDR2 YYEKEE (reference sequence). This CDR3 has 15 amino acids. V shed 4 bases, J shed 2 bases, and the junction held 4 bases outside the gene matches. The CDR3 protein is CASSPGTGATDTQYF. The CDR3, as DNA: TGTGCCAGCAGCCCTGGGACAGGGGCCACAGATACGCAGTATTTT. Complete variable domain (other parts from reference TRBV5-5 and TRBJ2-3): DAGVTQSPTHLIKTRGQQVTLRCSPISGHKSVSWYQQVLGQGPQFIFQYYEKEERGRGNFPDRFSARQFPNYSSELNVNALLLGDSALYLCASSPGTGATDTQYFGPGTRLTVL.

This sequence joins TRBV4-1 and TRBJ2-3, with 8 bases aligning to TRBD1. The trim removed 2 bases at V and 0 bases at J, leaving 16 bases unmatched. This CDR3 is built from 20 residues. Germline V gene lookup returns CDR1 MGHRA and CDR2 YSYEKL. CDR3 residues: CASSQRPGQVGLGSTDTQYF. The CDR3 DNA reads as TGCGCCAGCAGCCAACGACCGGGACAGGTGGGGTTGGGGAGCACAGATACGCAGTATTTT.

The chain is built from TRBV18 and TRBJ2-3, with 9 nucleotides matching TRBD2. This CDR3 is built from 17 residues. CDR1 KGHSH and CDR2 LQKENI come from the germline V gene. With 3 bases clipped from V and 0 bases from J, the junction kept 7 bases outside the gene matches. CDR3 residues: CASSPATSGSSTDTQYF. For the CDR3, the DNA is TGTGCCAGCTCACCGGCGACTAGCGGAAGTAGCACAGATACGCAGTATTTT.

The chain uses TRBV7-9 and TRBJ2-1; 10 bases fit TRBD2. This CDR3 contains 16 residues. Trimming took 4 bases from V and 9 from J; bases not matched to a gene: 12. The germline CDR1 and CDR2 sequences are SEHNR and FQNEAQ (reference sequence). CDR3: CASSSGTSEIPVEQFF. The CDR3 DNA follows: TGTGCCAGCAGCTCCGGGACTAGCGAAATTCCCGTTGAGCAGTTCTTC.

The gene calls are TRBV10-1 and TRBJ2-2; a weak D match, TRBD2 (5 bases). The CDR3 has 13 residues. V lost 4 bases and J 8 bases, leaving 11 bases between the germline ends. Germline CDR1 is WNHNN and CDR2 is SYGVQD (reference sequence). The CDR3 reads CASSATSSGELFF. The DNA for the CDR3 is TGCGCCAGCAGTGCTACTAGTTCTGGGGAGCTGTTTTTT.

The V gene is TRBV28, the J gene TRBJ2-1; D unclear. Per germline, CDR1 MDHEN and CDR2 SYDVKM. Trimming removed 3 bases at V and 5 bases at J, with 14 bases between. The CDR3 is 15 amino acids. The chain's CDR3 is CASSLRPPNDNEQFF. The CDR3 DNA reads TGTGCCAGCAGTTTGCGGCCACCAAATGACAATGAGCAGTTCTTC.

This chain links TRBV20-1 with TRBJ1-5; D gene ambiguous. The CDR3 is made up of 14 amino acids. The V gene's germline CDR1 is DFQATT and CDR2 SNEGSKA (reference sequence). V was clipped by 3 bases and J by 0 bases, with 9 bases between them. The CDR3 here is CSASSSNSNQPQHF. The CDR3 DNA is TGCAGTGCTAGTTCGAGCAATAGCAATCAGCCCCAGCATTTT.

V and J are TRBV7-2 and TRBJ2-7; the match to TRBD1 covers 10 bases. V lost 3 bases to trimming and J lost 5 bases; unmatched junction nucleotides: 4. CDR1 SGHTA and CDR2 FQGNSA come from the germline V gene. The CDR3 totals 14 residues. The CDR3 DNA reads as TGTGCCAGCAGCTTCTCCGGGACAGGGGACGAGCAGTACTTC. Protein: CASSFSGTGDEQYF.

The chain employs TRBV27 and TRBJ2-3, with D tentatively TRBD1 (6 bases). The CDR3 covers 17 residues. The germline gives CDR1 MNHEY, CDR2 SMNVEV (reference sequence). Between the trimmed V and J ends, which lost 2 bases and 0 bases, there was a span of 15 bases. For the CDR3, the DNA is TGTGCCAGCAGTTTAAAGGGGACACCTTCCAGCACAGATACGCAGTATTTT. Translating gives CASSLKGTPSSTDTQYF.

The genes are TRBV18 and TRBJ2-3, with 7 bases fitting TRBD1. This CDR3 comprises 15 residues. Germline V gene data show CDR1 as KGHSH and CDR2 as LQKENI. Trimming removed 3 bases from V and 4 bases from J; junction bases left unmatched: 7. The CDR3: CASSPSEGAPDTQYF. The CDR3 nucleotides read TGTGCCAGCTCACCCTCAGAGGGGGCCCCAGATACGCAGTATTTT.

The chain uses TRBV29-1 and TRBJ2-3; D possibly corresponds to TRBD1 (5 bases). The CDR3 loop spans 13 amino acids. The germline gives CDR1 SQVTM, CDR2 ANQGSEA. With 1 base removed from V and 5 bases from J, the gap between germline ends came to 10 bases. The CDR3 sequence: CSVEVGQGDTQYF. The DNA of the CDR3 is TGCAGCGTTGAAGTGGGGCAGGGAGATACGCAGTATTTT.

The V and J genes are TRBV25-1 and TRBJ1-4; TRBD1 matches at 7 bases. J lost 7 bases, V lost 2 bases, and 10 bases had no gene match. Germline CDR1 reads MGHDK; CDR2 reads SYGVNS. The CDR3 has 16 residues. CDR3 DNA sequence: TGTGCCAGCAGTGAAGGGAGACAGGGACGAACTGAAAAACTGTTTTTT. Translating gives CASSEGRQGRTEKLFF.

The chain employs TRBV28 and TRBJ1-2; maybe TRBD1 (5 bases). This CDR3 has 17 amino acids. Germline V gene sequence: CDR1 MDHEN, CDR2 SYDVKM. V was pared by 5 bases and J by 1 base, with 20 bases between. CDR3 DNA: TGTGCCAGCAGTCCAGTATCACTCAGGGTCCTTAACTATGGCTACACCTTC. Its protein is CASSPVSLRVLNYGYTF.